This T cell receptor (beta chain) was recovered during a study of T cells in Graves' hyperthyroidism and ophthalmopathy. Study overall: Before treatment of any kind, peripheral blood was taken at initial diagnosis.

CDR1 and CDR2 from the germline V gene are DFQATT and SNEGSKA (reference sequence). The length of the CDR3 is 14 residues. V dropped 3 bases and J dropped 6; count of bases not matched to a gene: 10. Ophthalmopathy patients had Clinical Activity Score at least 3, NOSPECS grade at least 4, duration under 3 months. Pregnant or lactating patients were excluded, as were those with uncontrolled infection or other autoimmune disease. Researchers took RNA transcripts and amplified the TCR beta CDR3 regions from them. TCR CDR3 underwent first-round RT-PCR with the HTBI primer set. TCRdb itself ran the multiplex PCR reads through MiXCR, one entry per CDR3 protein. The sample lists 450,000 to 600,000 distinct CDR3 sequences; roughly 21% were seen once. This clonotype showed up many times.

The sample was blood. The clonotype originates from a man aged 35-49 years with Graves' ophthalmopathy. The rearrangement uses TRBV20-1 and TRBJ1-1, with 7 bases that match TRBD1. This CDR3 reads CSASTRGLGSEAFF. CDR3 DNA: TGCAGTGCTAGTACCAGGGGGTTAGGTTCTGAAGCTTTCTTT.